This T cell receptor (beta chain) was identified in a study of blood T cell repertoires in COVID-19. Study as a whole: The study drew acute and convalescent COVID-19 samples from the United States, Italy and Spain. PBMCs, B-cell-depleted T cells, or T cells were the source of the cDNA or gDNA that made up the material.

CDR1 and CDR2 (germline): MNHEY, SMNVEV (reference sequence). This CDR3 has 13 residues. V gave up 3 bases and J gave up 4 bases, with 9 bases separating them. Original processing notes: Nucleated cell number was recorded as an estimate derived from reference gene primer amplification. Assay: immunoSEQ multiplex PCR; the TCRdb copy retains only in-frame clones and omits some. That table gives V, J and clone size, and the DNA gave D and trimming. The table shows a few hundred thousand clones, with approximately 83% occurring only once. Seattle researchers signed up patients amid active infection and tracked them longitudinally.

Sequenced sample: peripheral blood. The genes are TRBV27 and TRBJ1-1; D is possibly TRBD1 (6 bases). This receptor was identified in a person between 65 and 79 years old with COVID-19, enrolled during active disease. CDR3 amino acids: CASSFQGSTEAFF. The CDR3 DNA reads as TGTGCCAGCAGTTTTCAGGGGAGCACTGAAGCTTTCTTT.